Each of the 9 T cell receptor beta chains below was sequenced from the same sample in a study of shared clonotypes between healthy human individuals. Using immunoSEQ multiplex PCR, the repertoire was profiled, and TCRdb retains in-frame clones only, with some absent. The sample holds about 380,000 clones, about 96% seen once. The material sequenced was memory CD8+ T cells sorted from blood. Subset reported: CD45RO+ cells pooled with CCR7-negative TemRA cells. Every receptor here comes from a young man in good health.

The rearrangement uses TRBV5-1 and TRBJ2-7; 7 bases agree with TRBD1. The CDR3 runs 15 residues. V lost 4 bases to trimming and J lost 2 bases; unmatched junction nucleotides: 9. The germline gives CDR1 SGHRS, CDR2 YFSETQ. The CDR3 loop reads CASSLSGQIPYEQYF. Written as DNA, the CDR3 is TGCGCCAGCAGCCTGTCGGGACAGATTCCCTACGAGCAGTACTTC.

The J gene is TRBJ1-1, the V gene TRBV11-2; TRBD1 matches at 7 bases. The trim removed 4 bases at V and 7 bases at J, leaving 12 bases unmatched. The germline V gene encodes CDR1 SGHAT and CDR2 FQNNGV. The CDR3 length is 15 residues. CDR3 region: CASSSLRGGRNEAFF. The CDR3 DNA follows: TGTGCCAGCAGCTCCCTTCGAGGGGGCCGGAATGAAGCTTTCTTT.

The CDR3 DNA is TGCGCCAGCGCGGATTTTGGGTCTGGGGCCAACGTCCTGACTTTC. It specifies CASADFGSGANVLTF. This chain connects TRBV4-1 to TRBJ2-6; D gene ambiguous. Germline V gene lookup returns CDR1 MGHRA and CDR2 YSYEKL. The CDR3 is 15 amino acids. Trimming stripped 8 bases from V and 1 base from J, with 12 bases between.

This chain connects TRBV6-5 to TRBJ2-2; D not certain. Trimming took 7 bases from V and 6 from J, leaving 12 bases between them. The CDR3 runs to 13 residues. Germline V gives CDR1 MNHEY, CDR2 SVGAGI. The chain's CDR3 is CASKKVVAGELFF. CDR3 DNA sequence: TGTGCCAGCAAAAAGGTAGTCGCCGGGGAGCTGTTTTTT.

The chain links TRBV28 to TRBJ1-5; no firm D call. Germline V gene sequence: CDR1 MDHEN, CDR2 SYDVKM. This CDR3 has 13 amino acids. Trimming took 6 bases from V and 0 from J, leaving 6 bases between them. CDR3 region: CASSPFSNQPQHF. DNA of the CDR3: TGTGCCAGCAGCCCCTTTAGCAATCAGCCCCAGCATTTT. Full variable domain (remainder filled in from reference TRBV28 and TRBJ1-5): DVKVTQSSRYLVKRTGEKVFLECVQDMDHENMFWYRQDPGLGLRLIYFSYDVKMKEKGDIPEGYSVSREKKERFSLILESASTNQTSMYLCASSPFSNQPQHFGDGTRLSIL.

The rearrangement links TRBV30 to TRBJ1-5; tentatively, D is TRBD1 (6 bases). The CDR3 runs to 14 residues. Germline V gene data show CDR1 as GTSNPN and CDR2 as SVGIG (reference sequence). V was clipped by 4 bases and J by 7 bases, with 17 bases between them. DNA for the CDR3: TGTGCCTGGACGGGTCAGGGGCTGGGACAGCCCCAGCATTTT. Translation gives CAWTGQGLGQPQHF.

This rearrangement joins TRBV5-1 to TRBJ2-1; possible D gene TRBD2, 7 bases. The CDR3 runs 15 residues. V was cut by 0 bases and J by 6 bases, with 13 bases left in between. Germline V gives CDR1 SGHRS, CDR2 YFSETQ. CDR3 bases: TGCGCCAGCAGCTTGGTCTTACGGGGGGCCAATGAGCAGTTCTTC. It yields the protein CASSLVLRGANEQFF. Full variable domain (missing parts from reference TRBV5-1 and TRBJ2-1): KAGVTQTPRYLIKTRGQQVTLSCSPISGHRSVSWYQQTPGQGLQFLFEYFSETQRNKGNFPGRFSGRQFSNSRSEMNVSTLELGDSALYLCASSLVLRGANEQFFGPGTRLTVL.

The genes are TRBV11-1 and TRBJ2-7, with 7 positions matching TRBD2. The CDR3 covers 15 residues. Germline loops: CDR1 SGHAT, CDR2 FQDESV (reference sequence). After removal of 6 bases from V and 2 bases from J, the junction contained 10 bases not matched to a gene. The CDR3 here is CASRLRSGATYEQYF. DNA of the CDR3: TGTGCCAGCAGGTTAAGAAGCGGGGCCACCTACGAGCAGTACTTC.

This clone was seen a single time. The chain recombines TRBV5-5 with TRBJ2-3; D unclear. The CDR3 contains 15 residues. CDR1 is SGHKS, CDR2 YYEKEE, per germline (reference sequence). Trimming shortened V by 0 bases and J by 0 bases, and 8 bases separated the two germline ends. CDR3 sequence reads: CASSLVAPSTDTQYF. The CDR3 DNA follows: TGTGCCAGCAGCTTGGTGGCTCCTAGCACAGATACGCAGTATTTT. The entire variable domain, with the rest obtained from reference TRBV5-5 and TRBJ2-3, is as follows: DAGVTQSPTHLIKTRGQQVTLRCSPISGHKSVSWYQQVLGQGPQFIFQYYEKEERGRGNFPDRFSARQFPNYSSELNVNALLLGDSALYLCASSLVAPSTDTQYFGPGTRLTVL.